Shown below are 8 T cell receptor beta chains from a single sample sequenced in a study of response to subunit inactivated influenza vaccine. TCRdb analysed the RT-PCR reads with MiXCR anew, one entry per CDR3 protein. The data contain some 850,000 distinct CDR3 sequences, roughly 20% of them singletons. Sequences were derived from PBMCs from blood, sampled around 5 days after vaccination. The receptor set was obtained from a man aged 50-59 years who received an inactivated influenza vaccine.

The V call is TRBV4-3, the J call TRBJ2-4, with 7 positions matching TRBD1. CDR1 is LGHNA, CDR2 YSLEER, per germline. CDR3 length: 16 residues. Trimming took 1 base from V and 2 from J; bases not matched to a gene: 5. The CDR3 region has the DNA TGCGCCAGCAGCCAAGTCCTACAGGGGTCCAAAAACATTCAGTACTTC. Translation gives CASSQVLQGSKNIQYF.

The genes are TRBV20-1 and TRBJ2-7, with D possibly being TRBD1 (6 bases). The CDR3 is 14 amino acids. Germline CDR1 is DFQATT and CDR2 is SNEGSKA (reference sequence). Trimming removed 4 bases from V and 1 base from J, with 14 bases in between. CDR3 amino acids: CSANPGTYSYEQYF. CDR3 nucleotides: TGCAGTGCTAACCCCGGGACATATTCCTACGAGCAGTACTTC.

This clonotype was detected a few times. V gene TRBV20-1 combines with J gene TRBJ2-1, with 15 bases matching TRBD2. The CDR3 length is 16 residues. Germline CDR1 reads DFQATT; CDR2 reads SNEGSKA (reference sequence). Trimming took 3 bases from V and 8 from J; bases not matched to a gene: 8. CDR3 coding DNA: TGCAGTGCTAGCCCCGGGACTAGCGGGGGGTCGGATGAGCAGTTCTTC. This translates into CSASPGTSGGSDEQFF.

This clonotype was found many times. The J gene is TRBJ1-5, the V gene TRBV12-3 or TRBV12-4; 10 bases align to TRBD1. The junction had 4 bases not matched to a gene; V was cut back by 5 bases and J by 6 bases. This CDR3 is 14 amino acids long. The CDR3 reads CASSADRGIQPQHF. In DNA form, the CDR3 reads TGTGCCAGCAGTGCGGACAGGGGGATTCAGCCCCAGCATTTT.

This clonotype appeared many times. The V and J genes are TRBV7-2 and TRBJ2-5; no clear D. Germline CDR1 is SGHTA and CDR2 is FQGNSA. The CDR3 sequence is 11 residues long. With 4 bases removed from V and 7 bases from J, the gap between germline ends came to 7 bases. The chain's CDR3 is CASSSKGTQYF. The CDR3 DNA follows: TGTGCCAGCAGCTCAAAGGGGACCCAGTACTTC.

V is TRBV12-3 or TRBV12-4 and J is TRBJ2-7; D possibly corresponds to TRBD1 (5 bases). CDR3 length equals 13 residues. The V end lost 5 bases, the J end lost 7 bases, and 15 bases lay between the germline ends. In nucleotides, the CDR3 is TGTGCCAGCAGTGTGGCCGTGGGGCTGGAGCAGTACTTC. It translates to CASSVAVGLEQYF.

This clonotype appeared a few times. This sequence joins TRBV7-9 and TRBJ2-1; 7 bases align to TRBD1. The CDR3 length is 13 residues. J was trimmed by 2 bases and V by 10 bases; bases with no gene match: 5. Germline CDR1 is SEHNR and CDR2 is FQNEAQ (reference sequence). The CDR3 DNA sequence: TGTGCCAAAGACAGGGTGGCCTACAATGAGCAGTTCTTC. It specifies CAKDRVAYNEQFF.

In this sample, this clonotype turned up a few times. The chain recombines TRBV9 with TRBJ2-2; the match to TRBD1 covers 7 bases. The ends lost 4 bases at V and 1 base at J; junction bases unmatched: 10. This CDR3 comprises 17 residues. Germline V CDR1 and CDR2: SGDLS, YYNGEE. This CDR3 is CASSHPRGPVNTGELFF. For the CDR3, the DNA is TGTGCCAGCAGCCACCCGAGGGGGCCAGTGAACACCGGGGAGCTGTTTTTT.